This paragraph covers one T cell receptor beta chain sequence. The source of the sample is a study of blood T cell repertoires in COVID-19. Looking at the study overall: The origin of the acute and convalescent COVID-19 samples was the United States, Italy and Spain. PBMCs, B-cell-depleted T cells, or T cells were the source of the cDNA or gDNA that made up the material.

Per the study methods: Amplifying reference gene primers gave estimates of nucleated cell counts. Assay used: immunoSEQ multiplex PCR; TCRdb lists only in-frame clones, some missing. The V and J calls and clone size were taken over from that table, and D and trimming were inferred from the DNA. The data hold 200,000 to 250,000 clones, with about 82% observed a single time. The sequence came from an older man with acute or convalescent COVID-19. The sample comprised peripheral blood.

The CDR3 nucleotides are TGTGCCAGCAGCACCAGGACAGGGAACTATGGCTACACCTTC. Translated, it gives CASSTRTGNYGYTF. The chain uses TRBV27 and TRBJ1-2; 8 bases agree with TRBD1. Germline V CDR1 and CDR2: MNHEY, SMNVEV (reference sequence). Trimming removed 6 bases from V and 2 bases from J; junction bases left unmatched: 5. The CDR3 is made up of 14 amino acids.